The present entry profiles one TCR beta chain with its context. Its matching antigen is unknown. This CDR3 spans 15 amino acids. Germline CDR1 reads MRHNA; CDR2 reads SNTAGT. The junction had 9 bases not matched to a gene; V was cut back by 6 bases and J by 3 bases. The data belong to a study of CD8 T cells in Susac syndrome. CD8+ and CD4+ blood T cells underwent TCR beta sequencing. RNA in amounts of roughly 0.5 to 1 ug was reverse transcribed with random hexamers. TCRdb used MiXCR to reprocess the immunoSEQ multiplex PCR reads, holding one entry per CDR3 protein. Of 190,000 or so distinct CDR3 sequences in the sample, about 95% were seen once. Whole-study results and caveats: The TCR sequencing and HLA analysis in the study involved a relatively small number of individuals, as the study acknowledged.

The receptor comes from a human donor with multiple sclerosis. Sequencing was done on a sample of CD4+ T cells from PBMCs. The chain recombines TRBV6-4 with TRBJ2-7; 9 positions agree with TRBD1. Here the CDR3 reads CASSDRDRDNYEQYF. CDR3 sequence (DNA): TGTGCCAGCAGCGACCGGGACAGGGACAACTACGAGCAGTACTTC.